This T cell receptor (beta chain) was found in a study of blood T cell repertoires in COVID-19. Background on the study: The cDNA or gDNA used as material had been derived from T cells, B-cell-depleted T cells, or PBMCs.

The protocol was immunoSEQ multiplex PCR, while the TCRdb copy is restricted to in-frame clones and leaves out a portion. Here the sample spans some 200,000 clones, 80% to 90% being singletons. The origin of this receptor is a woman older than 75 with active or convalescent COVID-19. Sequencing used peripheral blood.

The CDR3 bases are TGTGCCAGTGCAAGTGGGACAGTTTTGGCTGGAAACACCATATATTTT. This translates into CASASGTVLAGNTIYF. This chain joins TRBV19 and TRBJ1-3, with TRBD1 identical over 7 bases. The ends lost 8 bases at V and 2 bases at J; junction bases unmatched: 12. In germline, CDR1 is LNHDA, CDR2 SQIVND (reference sequence). This CDR3 region has 16 residues.